These T cell receptor beta chains were read from a single sample in a study of blood T cell repertoires in COVID-19. The protocol was immunoSEQ multiplex PCR, while the TCRdb copy is restricted to in-frame clones and leaves out a portion. The profile shows roughly 290,000 clones, approximately 89% of them singletons. Sample: peripheral blood. The receptors were sampled from a woman aged 45-65 years who had recovered from COVID-19. CDR3s include the opening cysteine and the closing phenylalanine or tryptophan. The order of the fields is V gene, J gene, D gene, CDR3 protein, CDR3 DNA. The D gene is left open where the match is weak.

TRBV2	TRBJ1-1	TRBD1	CASRSRGQELNTEAFF	TGTGCCAGCAGAAGTAGGGGGCAGGAGTTGAACACTGAAGCTTTCTTT
TRBV11-2	TRBJ2-5	NA	CASSLDRSETQYF	TGTGCCAGCAGCTTAGACAGATCAGAGACCCAGTACTTC
TRBV28	TRBJ2-7	NA	CASSLRAREQYF	TGTGCCAGCAGTCTCAGGGCTCGGGAGCAGTACTTC
TRBV15	TRBJ2-5	TRBD1	CATSGTDPETQYF	TGTGCCACCAGCGGGACAGACCCAGAGACCCAGTACTTC
TRBV5-6	TRBJ1-1	TRBD1	CASSVLQGLTEAFF	TGTGCCAGCAGCGTTCTACAGGGGTTAACTGAAGCTTTCTTT
TRBV27	TRBJ1-5	TRBD1	CASSQPSNRGLEPQHF	TGTGCCAGCAGCCAACCTTCCAACAGGGGGCTAGAGCCCCAGCATTTT
TRBV25-1	TRBJ2-7	NA	CATNRGTAYEQYF	TGTGCCACCAACCGGGGGACAGCCTACGAGCAGTACTTC
TRBV11-3	TRBJ2-3	NA	CASSLWATDTQYF	TGTGCCAGCAGCTTATGGGCAACAGATACGCAGTATTTT
TRBV7-2	TRBJ1-5	NA	CASSLRMSTSYSNQPQHF	TGTGCCAGCAGCCTTAGGATGTCGACAAGCTATAGCAATCAGCCCCAGCATTTT
TRBV19	TRBJ2-6	NA	CASSIPSPGYFSGANVLTF	TGTGCCAGTAGTATCCCTTCACCAGGGTATTTCTCTGGGGCCAACGTCCTGACTTTC
TRBV4-3	TRBJ1-5	NA	CASSQDYGTGQPQHF	TGCGCCAGCAGCCAAGATTATGGAACGGGGCAGCCCCAGCATTTT
TRBV11-2	TRBJ2-3	TRBD2	CASSFRGRALDTQYF	TGTGCCAGCAGCTTCCGCGGGAGGGCCTTGGATACGCAGTATTTT
TRBV5-4	TRBJ1-1	NA	CASSSTGNTEAFF	TGTGCCAGCAGCTCCACTGGGAACACTGAAGCTTTCTTT
TRBV7-2	TRBJ2-7	NA	CASSPDGGKSPYEQYF	TGTGCCAGCAGCCCTGACGGGGGTAAGTCCCCTTACGAGCAGTACTTC
TRBV24-1	TRBJ2-5	NA	CATSAADPETQYF	TGTGCCACCAGTGCGGCGGATCCGGAGACCCAGTACTTC
TRBV2	TRBJ1-1	NA	CASLPGRDTEAFF	TGTGCCAGCCTCCCGGGCAGGGACACTGAAGCTTTCTTT
TRBV11-3	TRBJ2-1	TRBD2	CASSLRTSGYNEQFF	TGTGCCAGCAGCTTGAGGACTAGCGGCTACAATGAGCAGTTCTTC
TRBV19	TRBJ1-5	NA	CASTFIQGQRSNQPQHF	TGTGCCAGTACCTTTATCCAGGGGCAGCGTAGCAATCAGCCCCAGCATTTT
TRBV30	TRBJ2-7	TRBD2	CAWRLSGGAAYEQYF	TGTGCCTGGAGATTGTCCGGGGGGGCCGCGTACGAGCAGTACTTC
TRBV30	TRBJ1-2	TRBD1	CAWGDRDQGYTF	TGTGCCTGGGGAGACAGGGACCAGGGCTACACCTTC
TRBV7-9	TRBJ1-2	TRBD1	CASSLASGGRRGYTF	TGTGCCAGCAGCTTAGCCTCAGGGGGAAGGAGAGGCTACACCTTC
TRBV25-1	TRBJ2-5	NA	CASSGGLPGETQYF	TGTGCCAGCAGTGGAGGACTCCCGGGCGAGACCCAGTACTTC